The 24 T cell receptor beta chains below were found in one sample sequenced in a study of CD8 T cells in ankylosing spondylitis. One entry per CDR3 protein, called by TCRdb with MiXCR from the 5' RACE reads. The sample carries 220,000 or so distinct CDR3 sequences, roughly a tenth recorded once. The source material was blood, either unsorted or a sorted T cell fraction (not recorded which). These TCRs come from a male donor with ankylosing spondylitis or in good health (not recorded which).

The CDR3 DNA reads TGCAGTGCTAGAGTGGGAGGTGGCATTTACGAGCAGTACTTC. The encoded protein is CSARVGGGIYEQYF. This sequence joins TRBV20-1 and TRBJ2-7; a possible D gene is TRBD2 (6 bases). With 1 base removed from V and 4 bases from J, the gap between germline ends came to 14 bases. CDR3 length equals 14 residues. Germline CDR1 and CDR2: DFQATT and SNEGSKA (reference sequence).

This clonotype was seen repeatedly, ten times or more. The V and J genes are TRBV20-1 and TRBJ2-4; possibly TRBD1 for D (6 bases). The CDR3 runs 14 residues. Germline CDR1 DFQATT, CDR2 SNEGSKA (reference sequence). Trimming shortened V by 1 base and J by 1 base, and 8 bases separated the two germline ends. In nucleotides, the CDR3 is TGCAGTGCTAGAGGACAGGTGGCCAAAAACATTCAGTACTTC. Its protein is CSARGQVAKNIQYF.

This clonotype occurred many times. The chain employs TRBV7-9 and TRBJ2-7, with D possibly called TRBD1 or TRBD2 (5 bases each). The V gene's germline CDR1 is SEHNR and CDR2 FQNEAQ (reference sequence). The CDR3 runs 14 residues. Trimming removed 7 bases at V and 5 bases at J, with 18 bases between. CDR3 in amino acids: CASNEGPQNDEQYF. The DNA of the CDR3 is TGTGCCAGCAACGAGGGACCCCAAAACGACGAGCAGTACTTC.

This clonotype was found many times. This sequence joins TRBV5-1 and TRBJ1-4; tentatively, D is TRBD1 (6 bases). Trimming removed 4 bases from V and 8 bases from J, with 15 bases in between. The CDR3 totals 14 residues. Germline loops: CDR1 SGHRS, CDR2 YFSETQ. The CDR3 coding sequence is TGCGCCAGCAGCACACAGGGTCAATCGGAAAAACTGTTTTTT. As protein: CASSTQGQSEKLFF.

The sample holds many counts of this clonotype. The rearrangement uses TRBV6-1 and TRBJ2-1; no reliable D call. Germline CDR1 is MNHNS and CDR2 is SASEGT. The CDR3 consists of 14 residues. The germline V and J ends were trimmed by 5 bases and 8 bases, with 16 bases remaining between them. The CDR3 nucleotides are TGTGCCAGCAGTCCACGGGCCAGCCTGGATGAGCAGTTCTTC. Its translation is CASSPRASLDEQFF.

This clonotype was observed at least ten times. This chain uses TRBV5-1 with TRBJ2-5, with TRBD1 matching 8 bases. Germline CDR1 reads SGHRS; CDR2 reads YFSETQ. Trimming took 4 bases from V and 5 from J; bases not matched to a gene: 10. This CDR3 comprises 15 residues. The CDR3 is CASSLAGGIGETQYF. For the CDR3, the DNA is TGCGCCAGCAGCCTGGCAGGGGGCATTGGTGAGACCCAGTACTTC.

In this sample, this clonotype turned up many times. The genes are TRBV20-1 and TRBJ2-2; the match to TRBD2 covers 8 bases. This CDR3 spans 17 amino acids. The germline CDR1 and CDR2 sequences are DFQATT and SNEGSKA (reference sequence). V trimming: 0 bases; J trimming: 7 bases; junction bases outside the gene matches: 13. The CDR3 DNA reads TGCAGTGCTAGAGAGATGTATCCGGGGGGGCCTTTCGGGGAGCTGTTTTTT. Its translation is CSAREMYPGGPFGELFF.

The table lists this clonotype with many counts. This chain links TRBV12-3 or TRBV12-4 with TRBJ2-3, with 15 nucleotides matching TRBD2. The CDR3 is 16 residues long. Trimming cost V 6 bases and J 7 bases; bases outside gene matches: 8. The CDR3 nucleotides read TGTGCCAGCAGCACCGACGGGACTAGCGGGAGGAATACGCAGTATTTT. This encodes CASSTDGTSGRNTQYF.

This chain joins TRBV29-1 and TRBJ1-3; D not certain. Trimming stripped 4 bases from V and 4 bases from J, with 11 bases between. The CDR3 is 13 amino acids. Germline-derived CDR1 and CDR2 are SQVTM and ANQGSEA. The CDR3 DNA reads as TGCAGCGTTGGCCGGGGTCTCGGAAACACCATATATTTT. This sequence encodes CSVGRGLGNTIYF.

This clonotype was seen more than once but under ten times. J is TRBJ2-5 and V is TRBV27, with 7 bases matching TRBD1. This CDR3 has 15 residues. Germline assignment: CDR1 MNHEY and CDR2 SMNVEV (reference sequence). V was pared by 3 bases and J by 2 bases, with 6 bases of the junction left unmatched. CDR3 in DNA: TGTGCCAGCAGTTTCTCGGGACAGCGACAAGAGACCCAGTACTTC. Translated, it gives CASSFSGQRQETQYF.

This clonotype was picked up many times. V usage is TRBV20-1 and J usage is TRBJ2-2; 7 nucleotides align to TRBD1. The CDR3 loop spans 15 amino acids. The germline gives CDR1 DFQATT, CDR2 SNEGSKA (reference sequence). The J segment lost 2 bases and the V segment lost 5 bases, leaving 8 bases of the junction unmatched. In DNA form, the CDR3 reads TGCAGTGCTGTAACAGGGGAATATAACACCGGGGAGCTGTTTTTT. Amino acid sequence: CSAVTGEYNTGELFF.

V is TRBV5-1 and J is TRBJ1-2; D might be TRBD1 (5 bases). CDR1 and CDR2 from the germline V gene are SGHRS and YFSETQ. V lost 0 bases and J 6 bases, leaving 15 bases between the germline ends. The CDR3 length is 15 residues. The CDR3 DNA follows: TGCGCCAGCAGCTTGGAGAGGGGCCGACTGGATGGCTACACCTTC. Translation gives CASSLERGRLDGYTF.

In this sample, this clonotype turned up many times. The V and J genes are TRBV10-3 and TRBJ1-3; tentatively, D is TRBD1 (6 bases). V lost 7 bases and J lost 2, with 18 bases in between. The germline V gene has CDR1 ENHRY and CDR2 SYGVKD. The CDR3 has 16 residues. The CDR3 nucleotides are TGTGCCATCACCCAAGGGCTTTCAGGGGCTGGAAACACCATATATTTT. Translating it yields CAITQGLSGAGNTIYF.

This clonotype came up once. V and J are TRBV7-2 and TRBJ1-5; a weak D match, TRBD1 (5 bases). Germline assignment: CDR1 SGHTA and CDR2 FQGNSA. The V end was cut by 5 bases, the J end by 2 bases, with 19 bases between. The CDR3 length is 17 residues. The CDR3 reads CASSPFAGAAGNQPQHF. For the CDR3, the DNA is TGTGCCAGCAGCCCCTTCGCCGGGGCTGCGGGCAATCAGCCCCAGCATTTT.

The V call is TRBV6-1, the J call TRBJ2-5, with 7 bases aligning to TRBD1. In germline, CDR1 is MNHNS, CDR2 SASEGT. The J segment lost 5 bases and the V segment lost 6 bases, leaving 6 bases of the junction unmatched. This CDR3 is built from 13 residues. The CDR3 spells CASRTEGAETQYF. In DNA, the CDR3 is TGTGCCAGCAGGACTGAGGGGGCGGAGACCCAGTACTTC.

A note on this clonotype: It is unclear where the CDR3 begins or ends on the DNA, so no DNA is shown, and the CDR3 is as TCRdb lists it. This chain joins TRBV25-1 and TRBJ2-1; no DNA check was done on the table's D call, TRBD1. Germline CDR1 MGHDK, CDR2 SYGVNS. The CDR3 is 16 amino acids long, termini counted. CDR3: CASSEGGGIVGQGAFF.

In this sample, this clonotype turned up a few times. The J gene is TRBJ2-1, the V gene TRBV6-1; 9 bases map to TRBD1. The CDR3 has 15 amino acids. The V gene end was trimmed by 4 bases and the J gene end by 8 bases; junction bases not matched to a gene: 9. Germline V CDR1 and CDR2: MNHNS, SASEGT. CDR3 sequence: CASSGRTGVFDEQFF. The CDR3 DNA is TGTGCCAGCAGTGGAAGGACAGGGGTGTTCGATGAGCAGTTCTTC.

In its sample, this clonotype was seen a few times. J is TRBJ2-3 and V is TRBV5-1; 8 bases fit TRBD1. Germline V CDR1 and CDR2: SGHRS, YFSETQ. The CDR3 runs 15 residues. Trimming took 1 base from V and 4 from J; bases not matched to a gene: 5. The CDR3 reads CASSLQPGQADTQYF. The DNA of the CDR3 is TGCGCCAGCAGCTTGCAGCCGGGACAGGCAGATACGCAGTATTTT.

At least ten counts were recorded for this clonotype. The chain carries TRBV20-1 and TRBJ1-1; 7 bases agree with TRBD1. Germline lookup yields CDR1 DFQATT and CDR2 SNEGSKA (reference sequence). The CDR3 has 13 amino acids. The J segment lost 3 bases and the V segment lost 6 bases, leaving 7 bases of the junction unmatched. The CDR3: CSATLTGYTEAFF. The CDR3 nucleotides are TGCAGTGCCACCTTGACAGGGTACACTGAAGCTTTCTTT.

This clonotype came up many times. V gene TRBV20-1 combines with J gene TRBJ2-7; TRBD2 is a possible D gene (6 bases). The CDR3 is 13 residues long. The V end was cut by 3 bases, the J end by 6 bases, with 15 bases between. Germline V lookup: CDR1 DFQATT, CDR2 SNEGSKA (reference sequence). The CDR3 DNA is TGCAGTGCTAGCACGGGACTCGTAGGCGAGCAGTACTTC. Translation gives CSASTGLVGEQYF.

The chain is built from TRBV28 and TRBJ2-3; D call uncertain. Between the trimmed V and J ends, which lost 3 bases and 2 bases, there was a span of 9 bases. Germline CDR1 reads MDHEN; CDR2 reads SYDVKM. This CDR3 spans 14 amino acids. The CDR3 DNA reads TGTGCCAGCAGTTTCGGGCCGAACACAGATACGCAGTATTTT. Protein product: CASSFGPNTDTQYF.

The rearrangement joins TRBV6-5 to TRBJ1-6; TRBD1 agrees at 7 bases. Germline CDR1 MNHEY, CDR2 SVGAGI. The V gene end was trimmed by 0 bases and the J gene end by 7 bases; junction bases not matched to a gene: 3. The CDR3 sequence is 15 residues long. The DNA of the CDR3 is TGTGCCAGCAGTTACTCAAGGGGGCGAAATTCACCCCTCCACTTT. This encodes CASSYSRGRNSPLHF.

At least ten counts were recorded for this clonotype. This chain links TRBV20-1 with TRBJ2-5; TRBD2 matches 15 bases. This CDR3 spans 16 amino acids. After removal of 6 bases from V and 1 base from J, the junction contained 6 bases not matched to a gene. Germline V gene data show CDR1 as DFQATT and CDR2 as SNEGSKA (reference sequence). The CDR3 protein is CSASGLAGGFQETQYF. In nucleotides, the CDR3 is TGCAGTGCGTCGGGACTAGCGGGGGGTTTCCAAGAGACCCAGTACTTC.

In DNA, the CDR3 is TGTGCCAGCACGGGGCGGGGGGGCCTAGATACGCAGTATTTT. Protein product: CASTGRGGLDTQYF. V is TRBV7-2 and J is TRBJ2-3; 9 bases are a match to TRBD2. Germline loops: CDR1 SGHTA, CDR2 FQGNSA. With 7 bases clipped from V and 5 bases from J, the junction kept 7 bases outside the gene matches. CDR3 length: 14 residues.